This T cell receptor beta chain was obtained from a study of OX40 agonist ivuxolimab in advanced cancers. Patients were excluded for autoimmune disease history or systemic immunosuppression. The CDR3 loop spans 17 amino acids. Trimming removed 2 bases at V and 1 base at J, with 18 bases between. Germline V gene sequence: CDR1 MDHEN, CDR2 SYDVKM. Profiling relied on immunoSEQ multiplex PCR, and the TCRdb table lists in-frame clones only, not all of them. The sample includes tens of thousands of clones, under 95% of them seen just once. The specimen comprised CD4+ or CD8+ T cells sorted from blood, sampled in a trial of the OX40 agonist ivuxolimab. This chain links TRBV28 with TRBJ2-7, with TRBD2 as a possible D gene (7 bases). The receptor was isolated from an adult with an advanced solid tumor such as melanoma, head and neck, liver or kidney cancer. The CDR3 DNA follows: TGTGCCAGCAGTTTAAGGGGGGGGGCAGGCGGTTCCTACGAGCAGTACTTC. Translated: CASSLRGGAGGSYEQYF.